Reported below is one TCR beta chain. What it binds is unknown. The CDR3 extends over 17 amino acids. V lost 6 bases, J lost 1 base, and 11 bases stayed unmatched. Germline lookup yields CDR1 LGHNT and CDR2 FRNRAP. The sample comes from a study of cytomegalovirus exposure and HLA in healthy donors. Study-wide results and caveats: In a later analysis, a missense DCLRE1C variant was linked to TCR beta V- and J-gene trimming. Among immune exposure information, only CMV serostatus was available. In vitro assays verified that a few CMV-associated chains recognized CMV antigens specifically.

The PCR used 60 Vbeta and 13 Jbeta primers. Assay: immunoSEQ multiplex PCR; the TCRdb copy retains only in-frame clones and omits some. The sample has 85,000 to 130,000 clones; more than 75% are singletons. The sequence derives from a woman in her thirties or forties in good health and CMV-seronegative. The sequenced material came from PBMCs. V is TRBV12-5 and J is TRBJ2-3, with 9 nucleotides matching TRBD2. The CDR3 sequence: CASGPGHLAGGTDTQYF. CDR3 sequence (DNA): TGTGCTAGTGGCCCGGGGCACTTAGCGGGGGGCACAGATACGCAGTATTTT.